This T cell receptor (beta chain) was profiled in a study of graft-versus-host responses after intestinal transplantation. The CDR3 sequence is 13 residues long. The V gene lost 0 bases and the J gene lost 6 bases, with 7 bases spanning the gap. The germline CDR1 and CDR2 sequences are SGHDT and YYEEEE. As concerns this clone: Its antigen is still unknown.

Sequenced by immunoSEQ multiplex PCR; TCRdb stores in-frame clones only, minus some. The sample includes over 75,000 clones, around 90% of them seen just once. The specimen was unstimulated CD4+ T cells sorted from spleen or lymph node cells, collected before intestinal transplant. This sequence originates from a human donor who received an intestinal transplant. This chain uses TRBV5-6 with TRBJ2-4; D is ambiguous. CDR3 sequence: CASSLGGTNIQYF. In nucleotides, the CDR3 is TGTGCCAGCAGCTTGGGAGGAACAAACATTCAGTACTTC.